This T cell receptor (beta chain) was sequenced during a study of blood T cells in healthy people across ages. General study findings and limits: In long-lived donors, naive CD4+ cell counts and diversity exceeded those of aged donors.

For the second PCR, which ran for roughly 7 to 11 cycles, a sample-barcoded 5' primer and a J-beta primer mix were used. TCRdb re-derived calls from the 5' RACE reads in MiXCR, one entry per CDR3 protein. The sample records over a million distinct CDR3 sequences, 42% being singletons. In the case of this clonotype: What it binds is not known. Compared with germline, one end of the junction differs, possibly owing to a read error.

The authors drew around 11 milliliters of peripheral blood from each donor. At least 7 million PBMCs were isolated per sample. The TCR comes from a woman between 18 and 29 years old in good health. Sequenced: blood.

CDR3 sequence reads: CPSSYMQGQAYGYTF. CDR3 nucleotide sequence: TGTCCCAGCAGCTACATGCAGGGGCAGGCCTATGGCTACACCTTC. The chain recombines TRBV7-2 with TRBJ1-2, with D maybe TRBD1 (6 bases). Germline values: CDR1 SGHTA, CDR2 FQGNSA. The CDR3 totals 15 residues.